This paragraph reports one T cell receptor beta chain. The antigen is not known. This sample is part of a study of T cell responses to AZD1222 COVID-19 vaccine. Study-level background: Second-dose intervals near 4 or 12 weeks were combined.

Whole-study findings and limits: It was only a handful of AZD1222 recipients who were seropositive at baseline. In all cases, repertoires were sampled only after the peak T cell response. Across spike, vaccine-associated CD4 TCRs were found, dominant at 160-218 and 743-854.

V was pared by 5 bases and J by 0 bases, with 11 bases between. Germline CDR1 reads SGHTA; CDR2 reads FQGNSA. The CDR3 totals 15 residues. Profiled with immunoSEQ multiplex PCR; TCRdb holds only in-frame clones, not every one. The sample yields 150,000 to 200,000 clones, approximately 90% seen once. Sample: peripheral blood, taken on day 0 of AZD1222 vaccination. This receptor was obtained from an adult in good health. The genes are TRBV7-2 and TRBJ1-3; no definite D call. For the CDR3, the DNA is TGTGCCAGCAGCACCCAGATTTCCTCTGGAAACACCATATATTTT. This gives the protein CASSTQISSGNTIYF. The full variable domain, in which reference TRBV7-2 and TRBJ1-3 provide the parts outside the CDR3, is GAGVSQSPSNKVTEKGKDVELRCDPISGHTALYWYRQSLGQGLEFLIYFQGNSAPDKSGLPSDRFSAERTGGSVSTLTIQRTQQEDSAVYLCASSTQISSGNTIYFGEGSWLTVV.